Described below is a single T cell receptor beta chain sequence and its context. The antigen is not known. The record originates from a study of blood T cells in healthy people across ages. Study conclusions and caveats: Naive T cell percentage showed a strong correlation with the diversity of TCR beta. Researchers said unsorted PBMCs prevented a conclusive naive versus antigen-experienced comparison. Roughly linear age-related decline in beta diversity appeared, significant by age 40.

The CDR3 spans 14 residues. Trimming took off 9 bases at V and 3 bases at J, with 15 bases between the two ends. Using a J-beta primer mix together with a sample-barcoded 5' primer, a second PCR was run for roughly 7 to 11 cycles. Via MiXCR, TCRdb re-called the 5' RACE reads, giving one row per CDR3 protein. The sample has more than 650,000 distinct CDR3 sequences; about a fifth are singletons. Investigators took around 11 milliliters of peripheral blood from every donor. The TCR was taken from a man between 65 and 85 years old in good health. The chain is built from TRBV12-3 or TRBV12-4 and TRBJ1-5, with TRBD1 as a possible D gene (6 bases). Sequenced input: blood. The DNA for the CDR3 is TGTGCCAGTCGGAGGGGGGGCCTCAATCAGCCCCAGCATTTT. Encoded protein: CASRRGGLNQPQHF.